These 28 T cell receptor beta chains originate from one sample sequenced in a study of CD8 T cells in Susac syndrome. After extraction with the RNeasy kit, 0.5 to 1 ug of the RNA was reverse transcribed using random hexamers. Using its own MiXCR run on the immunoSEQ multiplex PCR reads, TCRdb lists one record per CDR3 protein. The profile shows over 200,000 distinct CDR3 sequences, 95% of them singletons. Sequenced input: CD4+ T cells from PBMCs. The receptor set was obtained from a human donor with multiple sclerosis.

The chain carries TRBV20-1 and TRBJ2-3; perhaps TRBD2 as D (5 bases). Germline V lookup: CDR1 DFQATT, CDR2 SNEGSKA (reference sequence). This CDR3 has 16 amino acids. Trimming left V 2 bases short and J 1 base short, with 16 bases between. The CDR3 DNA is TGCAGTGCTAGAAGCCCACCGGGGAGCGGCACAGATACGCAGTATTTT. It codes for CSARSPPGSGTDTQYF.

The V gene is TRBV20-1, the J gene TRBJ2-7; a possible D gene is TRBD2 (6 bases). With 4 bases removed from V and 2 bases from J, the gap between germline ends came to 15 bases. Germline V gene lookup returns CDR1 DFQATT and CDR2 SNEGSKA (reference sequence). The CDR3 totals 14 residues. The CDR3 DNA follows: TGCAGTGCTAAGGAGGGCAGCGTAACCTACGAGCAGTACTTC. As protein: CSAKEGSVTYEQYF.

With regard to this clonotype: One end of the junction is discordant with germline, which a read error may explain. The chain uses TRBV30 and TRBJ1-5; D remains unclear. The CDR3 totals 13 residues. The germline gives CDR1 GTSNPN, CDR2 SVGIG (reference sequence). CDR3 bases: TGTGCTTGGACTGATGATAGCAATCAGCCCCAGCATTTT. Translation: CAWTDDSNQPQHF. The whole variable domain, filled in from reference TRBV30 and TRBJ1-5, reads SQTIHQWPATLVQPVGSPLSLECTVEGTSNPNLYWYRQAAGRGLQLLFYSVGIGQISSEVPQNLSASRPQDRQFILSSKKLLLSDSGFYLCAWTDDSNQPQHFGDGTRLSIL.

The chain uses TRBV29-1 and TRBJ1-1; D unresolved. Trimming took 3 bases from V and 5 from J, leaving 19 bases between them. This CDR3 has 15 residues. Germline V gene lookup returns CDR1 SQVTM and CDR2 ANQGSEA. DNA of the CDR3: TGCAGCGTTGAGGCGGCGGCCAGGCTGGGGACTGAAGCTTTCTTT. Translating it yields CSVEAAARLGTEAFF.

V usage is TRBV2 and J usage is TRBJ1-2; TRBD1 might be the D (6 bases). The CDR3 is 11 amino acids. Trimming cost V 9 bases and J 8 bases, with 13 bases left between them. Per the germline V gene, CDR1 is SNHLY and CDR2 is FYNNEI. The CDR3 DNA reads TGTGCCAGGAGTCAGGGGAAGGGCTACACCTTC. This gives the protein CARSQGKGYTF. Combining the CDR3 with reference TRBV2 and TRBJ1-2 gives the whole variable domain EPEVTQTPSHQVTQMGQEVILRCVPISNHLYFYWYRQILGQKVEFLVSFYNNEISEKSEIFDDQFSVERPDGSNFTLKIRSTKLEDSAMYFCARSQGKGYTFGSGTRLTVV.

V and J are TRBV30 and TRBJ2-5, with 12 bases aligning to TRBD1. The junction had 3 bases not matched to a gene; V was cut back by 5 bases and J by 5 bases. CDR3 length equals 13 residues. CDR1 is GTSNPN, CDR2 SVGIG, per germline (reference sequence). This CDR3 reads CAWGTGGMETQYF. CDR3 sequence (DNA): TGTGCCTGGGGGACAGGGGGCATGGAGACCCAGTACTTC.

The chain links TRBV2 to TRBJ1-5, with unresolved D. This CDR3 comprises 12 residues. Germline-derived CDR1 and CDR2 are SNHLY and FYNNEI. V shed 6 bases and J shed 4 bases, with 7 bases lying between them. The CDR3 sequence is CASRLTNQPQHF. Written as DNA, the CDR3 is TGTGCCAGCAGATTGACGAATCAGCCCCAGCATTTT.

V usage is TRBV10-3 and J usage is TRBJ1-2, with D hard to call. Germline CDR1 and CDR2: ENHRY and SYGVKD. Trimming cost V 2 bases and J 6 bases, with 4 bases left between them. The CDR3 has 11 residues. The CDR3, as DNA: TGTGCCATCAGTGAGGGGAATGGCTACACCTTC. This translates into CAISEGNGYTF.

This rearrangement joins TRBV24-1 to TRBJ2-1; no clear D gene. Germline CDR1 is KGHDR and CDR2 is SFDVKD. V lost 3 bases to trimming and J lost 7 bases, with 21 bases between them. The CDR3 contains 17 residues. The CDR3 protein is CATSDTLTPESKNEQFF. As DNA, the CDR3 is TGTGCCACCAGTGATACCCTTACACCCGAATCGAAAAATGAGCAGTTCTTC.

The V and J genes are TRBV13 and TRBJ2-7; D call uncertain. The CDR3 is 15 residues long. Trimming cost V 0 bases and J 2 bases, with 11 bases left between them. Germline assignment: CDR1 PRHDT and CDR2 FYEKMQ (reference sequence). The CDR3 is CASSLGRQMPYEQYF. CDR3 in DNA: TGTGCCAGCAGCTTAGGCCGTCAGATGCCCTACGAGCAGTACTTC.

This clonotype is a singleton in its sample. The gene calls are TRBV3-1 and TRBJ1-2; no clear D gene. The CDR3 sequence is 15 residues long. Germline V gives CDR1 LGHDT, CDR2 YNNKEL (reference sequence). V lost 4 bases, J lost 3 bases, and 15 bases lay in between. The CDR3 DNA reads as TGTGCCAGCAGCCGGCTCCGCGGGTTGGACTATGGCTACACCTTC. Residues: CASSRLRGLDYGYTF.

The chain is built from TRBV9 and TRBJ1-1, with D tentatively TRBD1 (5 bases). The CDR3 spans 12 residues. Germline CDR1 SGDLS, CDR2 YYNGEE. V shed 3 bases and J shed 9 bases, with 12 bases lying between them. This CDR3 reads CASSGDGRKAFF. The CDR3 DNA reads as TGTGCCAGCAGCGGGGACGGCAGGAAAGCTTTCTTT.

V gene TRBV3-1 combines with J gene TRBJ2-3; possible D gene TRBD1, 5 bases. The CDR3 is made up of 16 amino acids. Trimming shortened V by 0 bases and J by 4 bases, and 14 bases separated the two germline ends. Germline CDR1 LGHDT, CDR2 YNNKEL (reference sequence). The CDR3 coding sequence is TGTGCCAGCAGCCAAGATCTTACAGGCGGTGCAGATACGCAGTATTTT. As protein: CASSQDLTGGADTQYF.

V gene TRBV4-2 combines with J gene TRBJ2-5, with 10 positions matching TRBD1. CDR1 is LGHNA, CDR2 YNFKEQ, per germline. J was trimmed by 5 bases and V by 3 bases; bases with no gene match: 9. The CDR3 is made up of 16 amino acids. Here the CDR3 DNA reads TGTGCCAGCAGCCATCGTCTCCGGGACAGGGGCGAGACCCAGTACTTC. Its translation: CASSHRLRDRGETQYF.

This sequence joins TRBV30 and TRBJ2-7; the D is unclear. This CDR3 spans 12 amino acids. Trimming shortened V by 0 bases and J by 4 bases, and 7 bases separated the two germline ends. Germline CDR1 is GTSNPN and CDR2 is SVGIG (reference sequence). In nucleotides, the CDR3 is TGTGCCTGGAGTGTCGATGCTTACGAGCAGTACGTC. Translating gives CAWSVDAYEQYV.

The rearrangement links TRBV7-2 to TRBJ2-3; D may be TRBD2 (5 bases). V was shortened by 0 bases and J by 1 base, with 8 bases between the two germline ends. CDR1 SGHTA and CDR2 FQGNSA come from the germline V gene. There are 15 residues in the CDR3. The CDR3 reads CASSLALGGTDTQYF. The CDR3 region has the DNA TGTGCCAGCAGCTTAGCACTAGGAGGCACAGATACGCAGTATTTT.

The genes are TRBV7-2 and TRBJ2-1; TRBD2 matches 8 bases. Germline CDR1 SGHTA, CDR2 FQGNSA. Trimming removed 5 bases from V and 3 bases from J; junction bases left unmatched: 6. The CDR3 totals 15 residues. CDR3 sequence (DNA): TGTGCCAGCAGCCCCAGCGGGGGCCGCTACAATGAGCAGTTCTTC. Its protein product is CASSPSGGRYNEQFF. The variable domain in full, completed from reference TRBV7-2 and TRBJ2-1, reads GAGVSQSPSNKVTEKGKDVELRCDPISGHTALYWYRQSLGQGLEFLIYFQGNSAPDKSGLPSDRFSAERTGGSVSTLTIQRTQQEDSAVYLCASSPSGGRYNEQFFGPGTRLTVL.

The chain combines TRBV7-2 with TRBJ1-2; no firm D call. The CDR3 is 15 residues long. V was pared by 0 bases and J by 0 bases, with 8 bases between. Germline lookup yields CDR1 SGHTA and CDR2 FQGNSA. The CDR3 DNA reads TGTGCCAGCAGCTTAGCGGAGCGACCTAACTATGGCTACACCTTC. Its protein product is CASSLAERPNYGYTF.

This chain uses TRBV29-1 with TRBJ1-1, with 7 bases identical to TRBD1. CDR1 is SQVTM, CDR2 ANQGSEA, per germline. V lost 3 bases and J lost 3; bases outside the gene matches: 4. This CDR3 comprises 13 residues. CDR3 in amino acids: CSVEGRGYTEAFF. CDR3 coding DNA: TGCAGCGTTGAGGGCAGGGGGTACACTGAAGCTTTCTTT.

The V call is TRBV2, the J call TRBJ1-4, with D possibly TRBD1 on 5 matching bases. CDR3 size: 16 residues. CDR1 SNHLY and CDR2 FYNNEI come from the germline V gene. Trimming left V 4 bases short and J 0 bases short, with 12 bases between. The CDR3 DNA reads TGTGCCAGCAGTGGCAGGACATCTTCAACTAATGAAAAACTGTTTTTT. Translation: CASSGRTSSTNEKLFF.

V gene TRBV6-5 combines with J gene TRBJ2-5; 7 bases match TRBD1. The V segment lost 6 bases and the J segment 4 bases; nucleotides outside the gene matches: 8. CDR1 MNHEY and CDR2 SVGAGI come from the germline V gene. The CDR3 runs to 14 residues. The DNA of the CDR3 is TGTGCCAGCAGCAGGGGGACATTGGCAGAGACCCAGTACTTC. It specifies CASSRGTLAETQYF.

This clonotype has a single count. This chain uses TRBV2 with TRBJ1-2, with a tentative D call TRBD1 (6 bases). The CDR3 spans 15 residues. The germline V gene encodes CDR1 SNHLY and CDR2 FYNNEI. Deletions cut 1 base from V and 5 bases from J, with 14 bases between. DNA of the CDR3: TGTGCCAGCAGTGAAGACCGCAGGGGTTGGTATGGCTACACCTTC. Translated, it gives CASSEDRRGWYGYTF.

The V gene is TRBV9, the J gene TRBJ2-7; TRBD1 is a possible D gene (6 bases). V lost 0 bases, J lost 3 bases, and 10 bases lay in between. This CDR3 region has 14 residues. Per the germline V gene, CDR1 is SGDLS and CDR2 is YYNGEE. The CDR3 DNA is TGTGCCAGCAGCGTAGTACGCAGGGGCTACGAGCAGTACGTC. Its protein product is CASSVVRRGYEQYV.

V is TRBV6-9 and J is TRBJ1-5; 9 nucleotides align to TRBD1. V lost 8 bases and J lost 7; bases outside the gene matches: 15. CDR1 is MNHGY, CDR2 SVAAGI, per germline. The CDR3 loop spans 16 amino acids. The CDR3 region has the DNA TGTGCCAGCGACGAGACGGGACAGGGTAGATCCCAGCCCCAGCATTTT. Residues: CASDETGQGRSQPQHF.

The genes are TRBV30 and TRBJ2-5; D remains unclear. The germline CDR1 and CDR2 sequences are GTSNPN and SVGIG (reference sequence). The V end was cut by 8 bases, the J end by 5 bases, with 12 bases between. The CDR3 is made up of 11 amino acids. The CDR3 DNA is TGTGCCGAAAAAATGGGGGAGACCCAGTACTTC. Amino acid sequence: CAEKMGETQYF. The whole variable domain, filled in from reference TRBV30 and TRBJ2-5, reads SQTIHQWPATLVQPVGSPLSLECTVEGTSNPNLYWYRQAAGRGLQLLFYSVGIGQISSEVPQNLSASRPQDRQFILSSKKLLLSDSGFYLCAEKMGETQYFGPGTRLLVL.

The chain has TRBV29-1 and TRBJ1-1; possibly TRBD1 for D (5 bases). The V end lost 6 bases, the J end lost 0 bases, and 11 bases lay between the germline ends. This CDR3 has 13 residues. The V gene's germline CDR1 is SQVTM and CDR2 ANQGSEA. The CDR3 DNA reads as TGCAGCGTCACAGGAGTTATGAACACTGAAGCTTTCTTT. Translation: CSVTGVMNTEAFF.

The CDR3 DNA follows: TGTGCCAGCAGGTGGAGGGGTGGCTACACCTTC. Protein product: CASRWRGGYTF. V usage is TRBV3-1 and J usage is TRBJ1-2, with D possibly matching TRBD1 (5 bases). V was shortened by 6 bases and J by 7 bases, with 9 bases between the two germline ends. The CDR3 is 11 residues long. CDR1 is LGHDT, CDR2 YNNKEL, per germline (reference sequence).

The chain couples TRBV12-3 or TRBV12-4 to TRBJ1-6; TRBD1 matches 9 bases. Trimming took 3 bases from V and 10 from J; bases not matched to a gene: 4. The CDR3 consists of 14 residues. Here the CDR3 reads CASSFRDRESPLHF. CDR3 coding DNA: TGTGCCAGCAGTTTCCGGGACAGGGAATCACCCCTCCACTTT.